These 20 T cell receptor beta chains share one sample of origin, sequenced in a study of OX40 agonist ivuxolimab in advanced cancers. Sequenced by immunoSEQ multiplex PCR; TCRdb stores in-frame clones only, minus some. Of 94,000 or so clones listed, 80% to 90% were seen once; the top ten hold around 1.1%. The material sequenced was CD4+ or CD8+ T cells sorted from blood, taken in a trial of the OX40 agonist ivuxolimab. The source of these receptors is an adult with an advanced solid tumor such as melanoma, head and neck, liver or kidney cancer.

This clone was counted a single time. The chain links TRBV7-2 to TRBJ2-1, with D unclear. V gave up 3 bases and J gave up 9 bases, with 12 bases separating them. Germline values: CDR1 SGHTA, CDR2 FQGNSA. The CDR3 runs 13 residues. CDR3 sequence reads: CASSFGRSGEQFF. The CDR3, as DNA: TGTGCCAGCAGCTTTGGTAGATCCGGTGAGCAGTTCTTC.

The V gene is TRBV10-1, the J gene TRBJ2-3, with D maybe TRBD1 (6 bases). Germline lookup yields CDR1 WNHNN and CDR2 SYGVQD (reference sequence). The V end lost 0 bases, the J end lost 6 bases, and 13 bases lay between the germline ends. This CDR3 contains 15 residues. The CDR3 DNA reads as TGCGCCAGCAGTGAGTCGTTGGCAGGGGAGGATACGCAGTATTTT. Translating it yields CASSESLAGEDTQYF.

This chain links TRBV6-5 with TRBJ2-6; D gene unclear. The CDR3 consists of 14 residues. Trimming pared 11 bases from V and 0 bases from J, leaving 11 bases between. In germline, CDR1 is MNHEY, CDR2 SVGAGI. The CDR3, as DNA: TGTGCCGGCACTTCCGGCTCTGGGGCCAACGTCCTGACTTTC. It is translated as CAGTSGSGANVLTF.

The chain links TRBV18 to TRBJ2-3, with D possibly matching TRBD1 (6 bases). The CDR3 runs to 16 residues. V shed 3 bases and J shed 4 bases, with 17 bases lying between them. Germline V gene sequence: CDR1 KGHSH, CDR2 LQKENI. CDR3 coding DNA: TGTGCCAGCTCACCCCAGGTAGGGGGTGGGGCAGATACGCAGTATTTT. Residues: CASSPQVGGGADTQYF.

This clone was detected only once. The chain carries TRBV28 and TRBJ2-1; tentatively, D is TRBD2 (5 bases). The CDR3 extends over 15 amino acids. The germline V and J ends were trimmed by 2 bases and 6 bases, with 14 bases remaining between them. Germline V CDR1 and CDR2: MDHEN, SYDVKM. The CDR3 sequence is CASSLVPTRTNEQFF. In nucleotides, the CDR3 is TGTGCCAGCAGTTTAGTTCCTACTAGAACCAATGAGCAGTTCTTC.

This clone was seen a single time. The chain recombines TRBV4-1 with TRBJ2-1, with D unclear. Germline CDR1 is MGHRA and CDR2 is YSYEKL. The CDR3 covers 14 residues. Trimming shortened V by 0 bases and J by 6 bases, and 9 bases separated the two germline ends. The CDR3 sequence: CASSQDFWINEQFF. CDR3 DNA sequence: TGCGCCAGCAGCCAAGATTTTTGGATCAATGAGCAGTTCTTC.

V and J are TRBV11-2 and TRBJ1-2; TRBD1 might be the D (5 bases). V dropped 5 bases and J dropped 4 bases, with 17 bases sitting between them. The CDR3 runs to 15 residues. The germline V gene has CDR1 SGHAT and CDR2 FQNNGV. In DNA, the CDR3 is TGTGCCAGCAGCCCCGGACACTTAGTCCCCTATGGCTACACCTTC. This gives the protein CASSPGHLVPYGYTF. Full variable domain (remainder filled in from reference TRBV11-2 and TRBJ1-2): EAGVAQSPRYKIIEKRQSVAFWCNPISGHATLYWYQQILGQGPKLLIQFQNNGVVDDSQLPKDRFSAERLKGVDSTLKIQPAKLEDSAVYLCASSPGHLVPYGYTFGSGTRLTVV.

Here the CDR3 reads CASSQITGELFF. In DNA, the CDR3 is TGTGCCAGCAGCCAAATCACCGGGGAGCTGTTTTTT. The V call is TRBV7-6, the J call TRBJ2-2, with D uncertain. Germline V gene sequence: CDR1 SGHVS, CDR2 FNYEAQ. This CDR3 has 12 amino acids. V was cut by 5 bases and J by 4 bases, with 5 bases left in between.

This clone was seen a single time. The chain joins TRBV28 to TRBJ1-1, with D possibly being TRBD1 (6 bases). V lost 6 bases and J 0 bases, leaving 17 bases between the germline ends. CDR1 MDHEN and CDR2 SYDVKM come from the germline V gene. The CDR3 spans 16 residues. The DNA for the CDR3 is TGTGCCAGCAGGGGGGCTGCAGGGAGGGTGAACACTGAAGCTTTCTTT. It codes for CASRGAAGRVNTEAFF.

The chain couples TRBV11-2 to TRBJ2-1; D may correspond to TRBD1 or TRBD2 (5 bases each). This CDR3 contains 15 residues. V was shortened by 3 bases and J by 4 bases, with 13 bases between the two germline ends. The germline V gene has CDR1 SGHAT and CDR2 FQNNGV. The DNA for the CDR3 is TGTGCCAGCAGCTTGGACACGAGGACTTACAATGAGCAGTTCTTC. Its protein is CASSLDTRTYNEQFF.

CDR3 coding DNA: TGTGCCAGCAGCTTGGGAGGGTTCGGCTATGGCTACACCTTC. This codes for CASSLGGFGYGYTF. The chain recombines TRBV5-5 with TRBJ1-2; D not certain. The CDR3 has 14 residues. Between the trimmed V and J ends, which lost 0 bases and 4 bases, there was a span of 10 bases. From germline, CDR1 is SGHKS and CDR2 YYEKEE (reference sequence).

This clone was counted only a few times. The genes are TRBV7-3 and TRBJ1-6, with D possibly being TRBD1 (5 bases). Trimming shortened V by 4 bases and J by 13 bases, and 14 bases separated the two germline ends. The CDR3 has 13 residues. CDR1 and CDR2 from the germline V gene are SGHTA and FQGTGA. CDR3 nucleotide sequence: TGTGCCAGCAGCTGGGACGCCACGGGGCCCCTCCACTTT. It translates to CASSWDATGPLHF.

The chain has TRBV12-5 and TRBJ1-3, with D possibly being TRBD1 (5 bases). Germline V gene lookup returns CDR1 LGHNT and CDR2 FRNRAP. The CDR3 loop spans 17 amino acids. The V gene lost 0 bases and the J gene lost 8 bases, with 20 bases spanning the gap. The CDR3 region has the DNA TGTGCTAGTGGTTTGGTATTATGGGACCGTTCCAGGGACACCATATATTTT. It specifies CASGLVLWDRSRDTIYF.

J is TRBJ1-2 and V is TRBV5-6; TRBD1 might be the D (5 bases). V was pared by 1 base and J by 2 bases, with 9 bases between. CDR1 and CDR2 from the germline V gene are SGHDT and YYEEEE. The CDR3 is made up of 14 amino acids. CDR3 region: CASSLPRANYGYTF. CDR3 DNA: TGTGCCAGCAGCTTGCCCAGGGCCAACTATGGCTACACCTTC.

The chain links TRBV10-3 to TRBJ1-1; D ambiguous. Trimming pared 8 bases from V and 4 bases from J, leaving 11 bases between. The CDR3 covers 12 residues. Germline CDR1 ENHRY, CDR2 SYGVKD. The CDR3: CAIGPGSTEAFF. DNA of the CDR3: TGTGCCATCGGGCCGGGGAGCACTGAAGCTTTCTTT.

The chain joins TRBV7-9 to TRBJ1-3; D is unresolved. This CDR3 comprises 13 residues. In germline, CDR1 is SEHNR, CDR2 FQNEAQ (reference sequence). The ends were cut back, 3 bases at V and 4 bases at J, with 7 bases in the middle. The DNA for the CDR3 is TGTGCCAGCAGCTTCGATTACGGAAACACCATATATTTT. Protein: CASSFDYGNTIYF.

This rearrangement joins TRBV6-5 to TRBJ2-1; D might be TRBD2 (5 bases). The CDR3 is made up of 15 amino acids. Deletions cut 5 bases from V and 2 bases from J, with 13 bases between. Germline values: CDR1 MNHEY, CDR2 SVGAGI. The CDR3 is CASSQAGLAYNEQFF. CDR3 nucleotide sequence: TGTGCCAGCAGTCAGGCGGGTTTGGCCTACAATGAGCAGTTCTTC.

The chain uses TRBV12-5 and TRBJ2-1, with 13 bases aligning to TRBD2. This CDR3 spans 16 amino acids. V lost 6 bases to trimming and J lost 5 bases; unmatched junction nucleotides: 7. CDR1 is LGHNT, CDR2 FRNRAP, per germline. The CDR3 DNA reads TGTGCTAGTGGATCTACTAGCGGGGGGGACCACAATGAGCAGTTCTTC. Its translation: CASGSTSGGDHNEQFF.

This rearrangement joins TRBV21-1 to TRBJ2-7; the D call of TRBD2 is as the table states it, not checked on the DNA. TRBV21-1 constitutes a pseudogene. This CDR3 region has 14 residues. The DNA for the CDR3 is TGTGCCAGCAGACTAGCGGTAATCTCCTACGAGCAGTACTTC. Encoded protein: CASRLAVISYEQYF.

Comment on this clone: A junction end diverges from the germline sequence, so it may reflect a read error. The identical CDR3 is also encoded by other nucleotide sequences in the sample. The rearrangement joins TRBV6-5 to TRBJ1-6; tentative D call: TRBD1 (5 bases). This CDR3 comprises 15 residues. Germline V gives CDR1 MNHEY, CDR2 SVGAGI. This CDR3 reads CASSYGGGNGSPLHF. The CDR3 DNA sequence: TGTGCCAGCAGTTACGGCGGGGGGAATGGATCACCTCTCCACTTT.